The rows below give T cell receptor beta chains drawn from one sample of a study of T cells in Graves' hyperthyroidism and ophthalmopathy. MiXCR was run by TCRdb on the multiplex PCR reads, yielding one entry per CDR3 protein. The repertoire holds 300,000 to 450,000 distinct CDR3 sequences, with approximately 15% as singletons. The sample comprised blood. The receptors derive from a woman aged 18-29 years with Graves' hyperthyroidism that later progressed to Graves' ophthalmopathy. CDR3s include the opening cysteine and the closing phenylalanine or tryptophan.

j_call v_call cdr3_aa
TRBJ2-1 TRBV7-2 CASSVLAGGGDEQFF
TRBJ2-1 TRBV20-1 CSASGGTSGIAYEQFF
TRBJ1-5 TRBV15 CATSLGGAGAHNGNQPQHF
TRBJ2-1 TRBV30 CAWSLLGEQFF
TRBJ2-5 TRBV29-1 CSVEDPDIWTQYF
TRBJ1-2 TRBV28 CASSFSGVPSNYGYTF
TRBJ2-5 TRBV4-1 CASSPSPWETQYF
TRBJ2-3 TRBV25-1 CASSELGLAGFTDTQYF
TRBJ2-5 TRBV20-1 CSASPLGQGGETQYF
TRBJ1-5 TRBV28 CASSLQGFSNQPQHF
TRBJ2-3 TRBV24-1 CATSDPGQGRTDTQYF
TRBJ2-7 TRBV18 CASSGDPYEQYF
TRBJ2-7 TRBV5-6 CASSPRQRDYEQYF
TRBJ1-1 TRBV9 CASSVEGGQVAFF
TRBJ2-1 TRBV4-1 CASSQENGVEQFF
TRBJ2-7 TRBV28 CASSFGRSFYEQYF
TRBJ2-1 TRBV28 CASALAGGWNNEQFF
TRBJ2-2 TRBV6-5 CASSYSRAGGTGELFF
TRBJ1-1 TRBV7-9 CASSSRPVRPQPFEAFF
TRBJ2-7 TRBV7-6 CASSLERNQAYEQYF
TRBJ2-1 TRBV3-1 CASSPRAGTGFWNEQFF
TRBJ2-7 TRBV6-1 CASRAGGTSGTGEQYF
TRBJ1-3 TRBV7-9 CASSLIRDSPSGNTIYF
TRBJ1-6 TRBV27 CASSLFRDTGVGNSPLHF
TRBJ2-3 TRBV28 CASSHPWGLAASTDTQYF
TRBJ2-2 TRBV5-1 CASSKQGAGAGELFF
TRBJ2-3 TRBV27 CASSLSFSGRVYF
TRBJ2-1 TRBV12-3/TRBV12-4 CASSPLAGGPTNEQFF